Below, one TCR beta chain is given with its context. Antigen: not known. Free of recent acute infections or vaccinations, the donors were healthy HIV-negative adults. The sample comes from a study of shared clonotypes between healthy human individuals. Investigators spread the genomic DNA of each subset evenly over several immunoSEQ plates. Only in-frame clones appear in the TCRdb table, and some are missing; sequencing was by immunoSEQ multiplex PCR. The sample records 2 million to 3 million clones, 93% being singletons. Study conclusions and caveats: Generally, estimated richness proved larger in naive subsets than it did in memory subsets.

The sequenced sample was naive CD4+ T cells from PBMCs. Subset meaning: CD45RA+ positively selected. This sequence originates from a man between 18 and 35 years old in good health. Some clones in this sample may be carry-over from other donors' samples.

CDR3 in DNA: TGTGCCAGCTCACCACCGGGCGGAGTCTCTGGAAACACCATATATTTT. It encodes CASSPPGGVSGNTIYF. The rearrangement uses TRBV18 and TRBJ1-3; D gene uncertain. The CDR3 totals 16 residues. Per germline, CDR1 KGHSH and CDR2 LQKENI. Between the trimmed V and J ends, which lost 0 bases and 0 bases, there was a span of 9 bases.